Following are 13 T cell receptor beta chains from one sample sequenced in a study of human T cells and chemical hapten exposure. TCRdb reanalysed the RACE reads using MiXCR and keeps one entry per CDR3 protein. The table shows 100,000 to 150,000 distinct CDR3 sequences, with approximately 13% occurring only once. Time point of the sample: pre-sensitization, week 0. Noted treatment: therapeutic diphenylcyclopropenone sensitization with weekly scalp DPC. The material was whole blood, obtained in connection with sensitization to the hapten diphenylcyclopropenone (DPC). The source of these receptors is a young woman with alopecia areata. Some clones in this sample may be carry-over from other donors' samples.

This rearrangement joins TRBV7-8 to TRBJ1-2, with no clear D. With 1 base removed from V and 8 bases from J, the gap between germline ends came to 14 bases. Germline-derived CDR1 and CDR2 are SGHVS and FQNEAQ. This CDR3 spans 14 amino acids. DNA of the CDR3: TGTGCCAGCAGCTTAGGAGGCGAGGGCTCGGGCTACACCTTC. Residues: CASSLGGEGSGYTF.

Remarks on this clonotype: Given a much more abundant clone one base away, this may be a read error. Since the CDR3 does not end with the conserved phenylalanine or tryptophan, this likely comes from a read error. The chain uses TRBV30 and TRBJ2-7; no clear D. The V gene's germline CDR1 is GTSNPN and CDR2 SVGIG (reference sequence). The CDR3 has 11 amino acids. The V and J ends lost 1 base and 4 bases respectively, with 5 bases between them. The DNA of the CDR3 is TGTGCCTGGAGTGGGCGTTACGAGCAGTACTCC. This translates into CAWSGRYEQYS.

V is TRBV6-4 and J is TRBJ1-2; perhaps TRBD1 as D (5 bases). There are 14 residues in the CDR3. The V end lost 3 bases, the J end lost 4 bases, and 12 bases lay between the germline ends. Germline CDR1 and CDR2: MRHNA and SNTAGT. Written as DNA, the CDR3 is TGTGCCAGCAGTGAATTTCAGGGATCCTATGGCTACACCTTC. As protein: CASSEFQGSYGYTF.

This clonotype was observed a few times. The CDR3 spells CASSFGRYNSPLHF. For the CDR3, the DNA is TGTGCCAGCAGTTTTGGCAGGTATAATTCACCCCTCCACTTT. The rearrangement joins TRBV12-3 or TRBV12-4 to TRBJ1-6, with no clear D. The CDR3 extends over 14 amino acids. V was pared by 3 bases and J by 4 bases, with 7 bases between.

This rearrangement joins TRBV3-1 to TRBJ2-2; a weak D match, TRBD1 (6 bases). Germline V gene data show CDR1 as LGHDT and CDR2 as YNNKEL (reference sequence). The CDR3 is 15 amino acids. Trimming took 4 bases from V and 5 from J, leaving 14 bases between them. This chain's CDR3 is CASSPFTGKTGELFF. The DNA for the CDR3 is TGTGCCAGCAGCCCCTTCACAGGGAAAACCGGGGAGCTGTTTTTT.

This clonotype was seen more than once but under ten times. This chain joins TRBV7-9 and TRBJ1-1; TRBD1 might be the D (5 bases). Trimming stripped 5 bases from V and 0 bases from J, with 13 bases between. The CDR3 sequence is 15 residues long. The germline V gene has CDR1 SEHNR and CDR2 FQNEAQ (reference sequence). The CDR3 loop reads CASSQGATMNTEAFF. The CDR3 DNA follows: TGTGCCAGCAGCCAAGGGGCGACTATGAACACTGAAGCTTTCTTT.

The chain recombines TRBV9 with TRBJ2-5, with D possibly matching TRBD2 (6 bases). This CDR3 has 15 amino acids. The V end lost 0 bases, the J end lost 4 bases, and 13 bases lay between the germline ends. Germline V CDR1 and CDR2: SGDLS, YYNGEE. The CDR3 nucleotides are TGTGCCAGCAGCGTAGACGGGGAGGCCGTAGAGACCCAGTACTTC. The encoded protein is CASSVDGEAVETQYF.

This clonotype was seen many times. The chain is built from TRBV6-2 or TRBV6-3 and TRBJ2-3; D not certain. The V and J ends lost 5 bases and 6 bases respectively, with 9 bases between them. CDR1 is MNHEY, CDR2 SVGEGT, per germline. CDR3 length equals 12 residues. The CDR3, as DNA: TGTGCCAGCAGTCCCAGTCGGGATACGCAGTATTTT. Its translation: CASSPSRDTQYF.

This clonotype occurred a few times. The chain joins TRBV27 to TRBJ1-1; D not resolved. Germline CDR1 reads MNHEY; CDR2 reads SMNVEV (reference sequence). The CDR3 has 13 amino acids. Trimming cost V 3 bases and J 6 bases, with 11 bases left between them. Here the CDR3 reads CASSFVRGAEAFF. The DNA of the CDR3 is TGTGCCAGCAGTTTTGTCCGCGGCGCTGAAGCTTTCTTT.

This clonotype was counted at least ten times. This chain connects TRBV28 to TRBJ2-7; no clear D. Trimming removed 8 bases at V and 3 bases at J, with 11 bases between. CDR1 and CDR2 (germline): MDHEN, SYDVKM. The CDR3 runs 12 residues. The CDR3 nucleotides read TGTGCCAGCGGGATCGGGTACTACGAGCAGTACTTC. This translates into CASGIGYYEQYF.

V and J are TRBV24-1 and TRBJ2-5; 11 bases map to TRBD2. CDR1 is KGHDR, CDR2 SFDVKD, per germline. The trim removed 1 base at V and 0 bases at J, leaving 9 bases unmatched. CDR3 length equals 19 residues. CDR3 DNA sequence: TGTGCCACCAGTGATTTCGGGCTAGCGGGGGGAGAGAACCAAGAGACCCAGTACTTC. It translates to CATSDFGLAGGENQETQYF.

This clonotype has just a few counts. V and J are TRBV6-2 or TRBV6-3 and TRBJ1-5, with 11 bases aligning to TRBD1. CDR1 and CDR2 from the germline V gene are MNHEY and SVGEGT. V shed 5 bases, J shed 0 bases, and the junction held 9 bases outside the gene matches. The CDR3 has 18 amino acids. Here the CDR3 reads CASSAGTGGLYSNQPQHF. CDR3 DNA: TGTGCCAGCAGTGCCGGGACAGGGGGTCTTTATAGCAATCAGCCCCAGCATTTT.

This chain joins TRBV20-1 and TRBJ2-1, with 8 bases identical to TRBD2. The CDR3 has 15 amino acids. The J segment lost 1 base and the V segment lost 5 bases, leaving 7 bases of the junction unmatched. CDR1 and CDR2 (germline): DFQATT, SNEGSKA (reference sequence). CDR3 bases: TGCAGTGCTCAGCGGGGGAAAATGTCCTACAATGAGCAGTTCTTC. Translation gives CSAQRGKMSYNEQFF.